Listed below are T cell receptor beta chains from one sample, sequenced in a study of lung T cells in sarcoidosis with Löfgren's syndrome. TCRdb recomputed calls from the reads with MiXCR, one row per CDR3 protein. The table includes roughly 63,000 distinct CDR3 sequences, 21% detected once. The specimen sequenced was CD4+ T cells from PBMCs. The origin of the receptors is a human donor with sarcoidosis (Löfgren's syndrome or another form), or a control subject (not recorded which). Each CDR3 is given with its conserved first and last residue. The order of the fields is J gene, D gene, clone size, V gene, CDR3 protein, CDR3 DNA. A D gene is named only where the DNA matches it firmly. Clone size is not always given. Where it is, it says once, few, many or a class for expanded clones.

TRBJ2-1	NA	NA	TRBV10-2	CASSDWTHEQFF	TGCGCCAGCAGTGACTGGACGCACGAGCAGTTCTTC
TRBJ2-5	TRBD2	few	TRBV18	CASSPPAGGQETQYF	TGTGCCAGCTCACCACCCGCGGGAGGGCAAGAGACCCAGTACTTC
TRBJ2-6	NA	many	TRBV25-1	CATGRSGANVLTF	TGTGCCACGGGTAGATCTGGGGCCAACGTCCTGACTTTC
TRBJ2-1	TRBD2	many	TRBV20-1	CSASDPRGARPHNEQFF	TGCAGTGCTAGCGATCCGCGGGGGGCCCGGCCCCACAATGAGCAGTTCTTC
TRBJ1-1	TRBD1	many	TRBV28	CASSPGQENTEAFF	TGTGCCAGCAGTCCGGGACAGGAGAACACTGAAGCTTTCTTT
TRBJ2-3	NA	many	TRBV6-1	CARSQGSTDTQYF	TGTGCCAGAAGCCAGGGTTCCACAGATACGCAGTATTTT
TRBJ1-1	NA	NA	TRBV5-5	CASSLGGMSTEAFF	TGTGCCAGCAGCTTGGGAGGCATGAGCACTGAAGCTTTCTTT
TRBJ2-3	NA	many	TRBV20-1	CSGVAGAVDTQYF	TGCAGTGGAGTGGCGGGGGCGGTAGATACGCAGTATTTT
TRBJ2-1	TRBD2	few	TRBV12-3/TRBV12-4	CASSFKAGGGQQFF	TGTGCCAGCAGTTTCAAAGCGGGAGGAGGTCAGCAGTTCTTC
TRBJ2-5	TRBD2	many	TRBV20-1	CSAREASGRGYF	TGCAGTGCTAGAGAGGCTAGCGGCAGAGGGTACTTC
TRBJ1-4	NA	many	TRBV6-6	CASSYEAQPTNEKLFF	TGTGCCAGCAGTTACGAAGCTCAGCCAACTAATGAAAAACTGTTTTTT
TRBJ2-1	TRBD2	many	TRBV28	CASSLMPAGGRAEQFF	TGTGCCAGCAGTTTAATGCCAGCGGGGGGGCGGGCTGAGCAGTTCTTC
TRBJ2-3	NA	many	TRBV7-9	CASSRTDTQYF	TGTGCCAGCAGTCGCACAGATACGCAGTATTTT
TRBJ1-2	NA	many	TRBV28	CASSLQGRDGYTF	TGTGCCAGCAGTTTACAGGGAAGGGATGGCTACACCTTC
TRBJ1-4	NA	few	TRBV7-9	CASSSPDRRDKEKLFF	TGTGCCAGCAGCTCACCCGACAGAAGGGACAAAGAAAAACTGTTTTTT
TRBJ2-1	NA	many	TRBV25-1	CASSPRGQVYNEQFF	TGTGCCAGCAGCCCCCGGGGGCAGGTATACAATGAGCAGTTCTTC
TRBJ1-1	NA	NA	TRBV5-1	CASSLSGANTEAFF	TGCGCCAGCAGCTTGAGCGGGGCGAACACTGAAGCTTTCTTT
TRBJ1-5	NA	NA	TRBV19	CASTPLLGPQHF	TGTGCCAGTACCCCGCTTCTTGGACCCCAGCATTTT
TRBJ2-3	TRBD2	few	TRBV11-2	CASSSGLVESDTQYF	TGTGCCAGCAGCTCCGGACTAGTTGAGTCAGATACGCAGTATTTT
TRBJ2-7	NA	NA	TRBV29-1	CSVVRGSEQYF	TGCAGCGTAGTCAGGGGTAGCGAGCAGTACTTC
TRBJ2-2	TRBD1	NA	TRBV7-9	CASSRTGSSTGELIF	TGTGCCAGCAGCCGGACAGGGAGTAGCACCGGGGAGCTGATTTTT
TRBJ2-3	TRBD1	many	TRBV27	CASSPGTGKQYF	TGTGCCAGCAGTCCGGGGACAGGGAAGCAGTATTTT